This T cell receptor (beta chain) was recorded in a study of neoadjuvant nivolumab and ipilimumab in lung cancer (dated by TCRdb to 2020 to 2021). For context, the study as a whole: Nivolumab was administered intravenously at 3 mg/kg on days 1, 15 and 29, and in the combination arm ipilimumab 1 mg/kg was added on day 1 only. For each study arm, the primary endpoint of the trial was the rate of major pathologic response (MPR) in the intention-to-treat population. A total of 40 to 45 patients with operable NSCLC were treated in the trial, with some 23 randomized to nivolumab monotherapy and roughly 21 randomized to nivolumab plus ipilimumab. The study compared TCR repertoires in pretherapy (baseline) peripheral blood with TCR repertoires in tumors resected at surgery after neoadjuvant immune checkpoint blockade. Matched pretherapy and resected tumor pairs were analyzed from seven patients, of whom four had been treated with nivolumab and three with nivolumab plus ipilimumab. Summary of the overall study and its limitations: There was no significant correlation between TCR clonality and pathologic tumor regression, and just a single major-pathologic-response sample was available for the clonality-regression analysis. Richness in tumors resected after neoadjuvant therapy showed a positive correlation with pretherapy blood TCR richness (Spearman R ~ 0.82). TCR sequencing was performed in a small number of samples. From pretherapy to surgery, tumor T-cell richness and clonality went up in three of three dual-therapy tumors, versus only two of four nivolumab-treated tumors. Greater TCR richness and clonality were observed in resected tumors than in tumor-adjacent uninvolved lung, and increases were observed in more dual-therapy-treated tumors.

For this clone: The antigen it recognizes is unknown. One base away there is no much larger clone; base qualities are not given.

Between the V and J ends, shortened by 1 base and 4 bases respectively, the junction contains 14 bases. The germline V gene provides CDR1 SQVTM and CDR2 ANQGSEA. The CDR3 covers 15 residues, taking in both the cysteine and the phenylalanine. The only DNA kept is the CDR3, 45 bases in frame from the first base. The time point label here, explained by the study, means: pretherapy, before neoadjuvant immune checkpoint inhibitors. The samples were taken from NEOSTAR, a phase 2 randomized trial in operable NSCLC that tested neoadjuvant nivolumab or nivolumab plus ipilimumab, followed by surgery. The library was prepared using the immunoSEQ multiplex PCR assay. For the original study's pipeline: Richness and clonality were used to summarize the repertoires, and clones that significantly expanded or contracted between pre- and post-therapy samples were identified. TCRdb took this table from immuneACCESS and kept in-frame rearrangements with V and J called. Such tables lack part of the clones; where checked against another copy, unresolved V genes explain under half of the gap, and the rest is unexplained. The V and J calls and clone size come from that table; D and trimming were worked out from the DNA. Recorded for this sample are some 50,000 clones; around 89% of them occurred a single time. Jointly, the top ten make up roughly 3.7% of the sample.

This material consisted of blood, taken before neoadjuvant nivolumab, alone or with ipilimumab. This sequence originates from an adult with non-small cell lung cancer. Some clones in this sample may be carry-over from other donors' samples. The sequence joins TRBV29-1 to TRBJ2-1, with the D gene tentatively TRBD1 or TRBD2, based on 5 matching bases in each. The CDR3 region reads CSVEGGATRYNEQFF. The DNA sequence follows: TGCAGCGTTGAAGGAGGGGCTACACGTTACAATGAGCAGTTCTTC.